Given below is one TCR beta chain in context. The method was immunoSEQ multiplex PCR; TCRdb's version includes in-frame clones alone and lacks a portion of them. Of 150,000 or so clones in the sample, roughly 78% are singletons; the top ten hold 15%. These data belong to a study of blood T cell repertoires in COVID-19. Overall study: T cells, B-cell-depleted T cells, or PBMCs supplied cDNA or gDNA.

Looked up from germline, CDR1 is LNHDA and CDR2 is SQIVND (reference sequence). This CDR3 contains 16 residues. Trimming took off 5 bases at V and 4 bases at J, with 18 bases between the two ends. Sequenced sample: peripheral blood. V and J are TRBV19 and TRBJ1-3; the D gene is possibly TRBD1 (6 bases). The origin of this receptor is a human donor with acute or convalescent COVID-19. The donor label of this sample is uncertain. Here the CDR3 DNA reads TGTGCCAGTAGTCGTCGGGACACCGGGAACGGAAACACCATATATTTT. This translates into CASSRRDTGNGNTIYF.